The subject of this entry is one T cell receptor beta chain. These data are taken from a study of blood T cells in healthy people across ages. Through a sample-barcoded 5' primer and a J-beta primer mix, a second PCR was run for roughly 7 to 12 cycles. TCRdb re-analysed the 5' RACE reads in MiXCR, keeping a single row per CDR3 protein. The sample carries over 1,500,000 distinct CDR3 sequences, 39% recorded once. Trimming took off 4 bases at V and 5 bases at J, with 15 bases between the two ends. In germline, CDR1 is SGHRS, CDR2 YFSETQ. The CDR3 loop spans 14 amino acids. Source material: blood. This sequence was found in a human donor in good health. The genes are TRBV5-1 and TRBJ2-5; D possibly uses TRBD1 or TRBD2 (5 bases each). CDR3: CASSPLGERETQYF. The DNA of the CDR3 is TGCGCCAGCAGCCCGTTGGGGGAACGGGAGACCCAGTACTTC.